What follows are 27 T cell receptor beta chains derived from one specimen sequenced in a study of shared clonotypes between healthy human individuals. Measured with immunoSEQ multiplex PCR; TCRdb has only the in-frame clones, and not every one. The table lists 1.6 million or so clones, about 98.5% of them singletons. The sample was naive CD4+ T cells sorted from blood. Subset given: CD45RA+ positively selected. These receptors originate from a man aged 25 to 40 in good health.

The chain combines TRBV18 with TRBJ1-1; weak D call: TRBD1 (6 bases). The CDR3 runs 15 residues. The germline CDR1 and CDR2 sequences are KGHSH and LQKENI. V was cut by 3 bases and J by 1 base, with 12 bases left in between. CDR3 in amino acids: CASSPEPQGNTEAFF. Written as DNA, the CDR3 is TGTGCCAGCTCACCCGAACCACAGGGGAACACTGAAGCTTTCTTT.

The gene calls are TRBV19 and TRBJ2-1; 12 nucleotides align to TRBD2. CDR1 and CDR2 from the germline V gene are LNHDA and SQIVND (reference sequence). The CDR3 is 16 amino acids. Germline trimming cut 2 bases from V and 6 bases from J; bases unmatched to any gene: 5. In nucleotides, the CDR3 is TGTGCCAGTAGTATATTCGGACTAGCGGGACCCAATGAGCAGTTCTTC. It translates to CASSIFGLAGPNEQFF.

The V and J genes are TRBV4-3 and TRBJ1-2; D is possibly TRBD1 (5 bases). The germline V gene has CDR1 LGHNA and CDR2 YSLEER. The CDR3 is 14 amino acids. Trimming removed 1 base from V and 2 bases from J, with 8 bases in between. The chain's CDR3 is CASSQVGGNYGYTF. The DNA of the CDR3 is TGCGCCAGCAGCCAAGTGGGGGGAAACTATGGCTACACCTTC.

The CDR3 DNA follows: TGTGCCAGCAGGTTAACGGGCCATTACAATGAGCAGTTCTTC. Protein: CASRLTGHYNEQFF. The rearrangement uses TRBV28 and TRBJ2-1, with D uncertain. Trimming removed 6 bases from V and 4 bases from J, with 13 bases in between. This CDR3 contains 14 residues. CDR1 and CDR2 from the germline V gene are MDHEN and SYDVKM.

The J gene is TRBJ1-5, the V gene TRBV10-3; no reliable D call. V lost 5 bases to trimming and J lost 0 bases, with 5 bases between them. The CDR3 runs 13 residues. Germline assignment: CDR1 ENHRY and CDR2 SYGVKD. The CDR3 protein is CAISPSSNQPQHF. For the CDR3, the DNA is TGTGCCATCAGTCCAAGTAGCAATCAGCCCCAGCATTTT.

The rearrangement uses TRBV29-1 and TRBJ2-1; 13 positions agree with TRBD2. The CDR3 runs 17 residues. J gave up 7 bases and V 1 base, and 10 bases lay outside the gene matches. Looked up from germline, CDR1 is SQVTM and CDR2 is ANQGSEA. In nucleotides, the CDR3 is TGCAGCGTTGAAGTACTAGCGGGAGGGGTATCGGGGAATGAGCAGTTCTTC. Its protein is CSVEVLAGGVSGNEQFF.

The chain has TRBV4-1 and TRBJ2-7; the D gene is possibly TRBD2 (6 bases). Germline V lookup: CDR1 MGHRA, CDR2 YSYEKL. The CDR3 runs to 14 residues. The V end lost 1 base, the J end lost 6 bases, and 13 bases lay between the germline ends. CDR3 nucleotide sequence: TGCGCCAGCAGCCAAGCGGGAGCCCCTCGCGAGCAGTACTTC. It codes for CASSQAGAPREQYF.

V gene TRBV5-1 combines with J gene TRBJ2-7; 11 bases align to TRBD1. V lost 4 bases, J lost 6 bases, and 6 bases stayed unmatched. The CDR3 is made up of 14 amino acids. Per the germline V gene, CDR1 is SGHRS and CDR2 is YFSETQ. CDR3 DNA: TGCGCCAGCAGCGAGGGGACAGGGGGTCGCGAGCAGTACTTC. Translation gives CASSEGTGGREQYF.

V is TRBV11-3 and J is TRBJ1-2, with D tentatively TRBD1 (5 bases). CDR3 length equals 12 residues. Germline-derived CDR1 and CDR2 are SGHNT and YENEEA. The germline V and J ends were trimmed by 5 bases and 13 bases, with 17 bases remaining between them. CDR3 nucleotides: TGTGCCAGCAGCCCGGGACGCCGGGGAATCACCTTC. Protein product: CASSPGRRGITF. Full variable domain (rest looked up from reference TRBV11-3 and TRBJ1-2): EAGVVQSPRYKIIEKKQPVAFWCNPISGHNTLYWYLQNLGQGPELLIRYENEEAVDDSQLPKDRFSAERLKGVDSTLKIQPAELGDSAVYLCASSPGRRGITFGSGTRLTVV.

J is TRBJ1-2 and V is TRBV18; TRBD1 might be the D (5 bases). This CDR3 comprises 13 residues. V was shortened by 0 bases and J by 8 bases, with 10 bases between the two germline ends. Germline-derived CDR1 and CDR2 are KGHSH and LQKENI. As DNA, the CDR3 is TGTGCCAGCTCACCACCTTCTGGGGACGGCTACACCTTC. Translating it yields CASSPPSGDGYTF. The whole variable domain, filled in from reference TRBV18 and TRBJ1-2, reads NAGVMQNPRHLVRRRGQEARLRCSPMKGHSHVYWYRQLPEEGLKFMVYLQKENIIDESGMPKERFSAEFPKEGPSILRIQQVVRGDSAAYFCASSPPSGDGYTFGSGTRLTVV.

The chain has TRBV19 and TRBJ1-2; 12 bases are a match to TRBD1. The length of the CDR3 is 16 residues. J gave up 4 bases and V 5 bases, and 8 bases lay outside the gene matches. Germline loops: CDR1 LNHDA, CDR2 SQIVND (reference sequence). CDR3 sequence: CASSPPGTGGFYGYTF. CDR3 coding DNA: TGTGCCAGTAGTCCCCCCGGGACAGGGGGCTTCTATGGCTACACCTTC.

V and J are TRBV15 and TRBJ2-1; possibly TRBD2 for D (5 bases). The ends were cut back, 3 bases at V and 3 bases at J, with 12 bases in the middle. The CDR3 extends over 15 amino acids. Germline CDR1 reads LNHNV; CDR2 reads YYDKDF (reference sequence). The CDR3 coding sequence is TGTGCCACCAGCAGGTGGGGAGAGAACTACAATGAGCAGTTCTTC. Translating gives CATSRWGENYNEQFF.

This clone was observed once. The V and J genes are TRBV15 and TRBJ1-5, with D possibly TRBD1 on 6 matching bases. Germline CDR1 reads LNHNV; CDR2 reads YYDKDF (reference sequence). This CDR3 spans 13 amino acids. Trimming took 5 bases from V and 7 from J, leaving 12 bases between them. The CDR3 loop reads CATSPRGRQPQHF. In nucleotides, the CDR3 is TGTGCCACCAGCCCCAGGGGAAGGCAGCCCCAGCATTTT.

The chain joins TRBV18 to TRBJ2-7, with D possibly being TRBD2 (6 bases). Trimming shortened V by 5 bases and J by 3 bases, and 14 bases separated the two germline ends. Germline values: CDR1 KGHSH, CDR2 LQKENI. The CDR3 has 14 amino acids. As DNA, the CDR3 is TGTGCCAGCTCATCCTCCGGGACTCACTACGAGCAGTACTTC. Its protein is CASSSSGTHYEQYF.

The chain joins TRBV12-5 to TRBJ2-4; either TRBD1 or TRBD2 may fit D (5 bases each). Germline V CDR1 and CDR2: LGHNT, FRNRAP. The V end was cut by 9 bases, the J end by 9 bases, with 15 bases between. The CDR3 loop spans 12 amino acids. The CDR3 is CASQGEFSIQYF. The CDR3 coding sequence is TGTGCTAGCCAGGGAGAGTTCAGCATTCAGTACTTC.

This rearrangement joins TRBV28 to TRBJ1-3; the match to TRBD1 covers 8 bases. Germline-derived CDR1 and CDR2 are MDHEN and SYDVKM. The CDR3 is 12 residues long. V dropped 11 bases and J dropped 4; count of bases not matched to a gene: 4. The CDR3 DNA reads as TGTGCCGGACAGGGCACAGGAAACACCATATATTTT. Protein: CAGQGTGNTIYF.

The J gene is TRBJ1-1, the V gene TRBV28; D possibly corresponds to TRBD1 (6 bases). Trimming took 2 bases from V and 0 from J, leaving 10 bases between them. This CDR3 has 15 amino acids. Germline V lookup: CDR1 MDHEN, CDR2 SYDVKM. CDR3 in amino acids: CASSLIRGLNTEAFF. As DNA, the CDR3 is TGTGCCAGCAGTTTAATCAGGGGACTGAACACTGAAGCTTTCTTT.

The V gene is TRBV15, the J gene TRBJ2-1; perhaps TRBD2 as D (5 bases). This CDR3 has 17 amino acids. The germline V gene encodes CDR1 LNHNV and CDR2 YYDKDF (reference sequence). The V gene lost 0 bases and the J gene lost 4 bases, with 16 bases spanning the gap. CDR3 loop: CATSRDRTSANYNEQFF. The CDR3, as DNA: TGTGCCACCAGCAGAGATCGGACTTCGGCAAATTACAATGAGCAGTTCTTC.

This chain uses TRBV7-9 with TRBJ2-7; D may be TRBD1 or TRBD2 (6 bases each). The V gene's germline CDR1 is SEHNR and CDR2 FQNEAQ (reference sequence). The CDR3 loop spans 15 amino acids. Trimming left V 4 bases short and J 7 bases short, with 20 bases between. CDR3 sequence reads: CASSSTDSAGSEQYF. CDR3 coding DNA: TGTGCCAGCAGCTCGACGGACAGCGCGGGGTCGGAGCAGTACTTC.

In its sample, this clone was seen once. The V gene is TRBV11-2, the J gene TRBJ2-5; D remains ambiguous. The CDR3 runs 13 residues. V was shortened by 3 bases and J by 5 bases, with 10 bases between the two germline ends. CDR1 and CDR2 from the germline V gene are SGHAT and FQNNGV. CDR3 region: CASSFYHWETQYF. Written as DNA, the CDR3 is TGTGCCAGCAGCTTTTACCATTGGGAGACCCAGTACTTC.

The CDR3 protein is CASSRGSSYNEQFF. The CDR3 DNA follows: TGCGCCAGCAGCCGGGGGAGCTCCTACAATGAGCAGTTCTTC. The chain uses TRBV4-1 and TRBJ2-1; D may be TRBD1 or TRBD2 (5 bases each). CDR1 is MGHRA, CDR2 YSYEKL, per germline. With 4 bases removed from V and 0 bases from J, the gap between germline ends came to 7 bases. There are 14 residues in the CDR3.

This clone was recorded once. The chain combines TRBV19 with TRBJ1-5; 9 bases agree with TRBD1. The V segment lost 8 bases and the J segment 6 bases; nucleotides outside the gene matches: 14. Germline loops: CDR1 LNHDA, CDR2 SQIVND (reference sequence). CDR3 length equals 16 residues. Here the CDR3 DNA reads TGTGCCAGTCATACCGGGGACAGGGCCGGTAGTCAGCCCCAGCATTTT. Translation: CASHTGDRAGSQPQHF. The variable domain in full, completed from reference TRBV19 and TRBJ1-5, reads DGGITQSPKYLFRKEGQNVTLSCEQNLNHDAMYWYRQDPGQGLRLIYYSQIVNDFQKGDIAEGYSVSREKKESFPLTVTSAQKNPTAFYLCASHTGDRAGSQPQHFGDGTRLSIL.

The chain combines TRBV9 with TRBJ1-2, with 9 positions matching TRBD1. The germline gives CDR1 SGDLS, CDR2 YYNGEE. The J segment lost 6 bases and the V segment lost 2 bases, leaving 11 bases of the junction unmatched. The CDR3 contains 16 residues. The CDR3 sequence is CASSVLPDRGSHGYTF. The CDR3 DNA reads TGTGCCAGCAGCGTTCTGCCCGACAGGGGGTCACATGGCTACACCTTC. Full variable domain (rest looked up from reference TRBV9 and TRBJ1-2): DSGVTQTPKHLITATGQRVTLRCSPRSGDLSVYWYQQSLDQGLQFLIQYYNGEERAKGNILERFSAQQFPDLHSELNLSSLELGDSALYFCASSVLPDRGSHGYTFGSGTRLTVV.

This clone was seen a single time. The chain uses TRBV11-3 and TRBJ2-7; the D is unclear. V shed 3 bases and J shed 6 bases, with 6 bases lying between them. CDR3 length: 11 residues. From germline, CDR1 is SGHNT and CDR2 YENEEA. Written as DNA, the CDR3 is TGTGCCAGCAGCTTGTTACTCGAGCAGTACTTC. Translated: CASSLLLEQYF.

The V and J genes are TRBV10-3 and TRBJ2-3, with D perhaps TRBD2 (6 bases). V lost 0 bases, J lost 5 bases, and 12 bases lay in between. The CDR3 length is 15 residues. In germline, CDR1 is ENHRY, CDR2 SYGVKD. This CDR3 is CAISESTASVDTQYF. CDR3 nucleotides: TGTGCCATCAGTGAGTCGACGGCTAGCGTAGATACGCAGTATTTT.

Points on this clone: The same CDR3 arises from other DNA sequences in this sample as well. The gene calls are TRBV28 and TRBJ2-7, with TRBD2 matching 9 bases. Germline V lookup: CDR1 MDHEN, CDR2 SYDVKM. The CDR3 is made up of 14 amino acids. V was clipped by 6 bases and J by 3 bases; unmatched bases: 6. CDR3 protein: CASSRAGGVYEQYF. The CDR3 DNA reads as TGTGCCAGCAGCCGAGCGGGAGGCGTCTACGAGCAGTACTTC. Drawing the rest from reference TRBV28 and TRBJ2-7, the complete variable domain is DVKVTQSSRYLVKRTGEKVFLECVQDMDHENMFWYRQDPGLGLRLIYFSYDVKMKEKGDIPEGYSVSREKKERFSLILESASTNQTSMYLCASSRAGGVYEQYFGPGTRLTVT.

The rearrangement links TRBV7-9 to TRBJ2-4; 8 bases agree with TRBD1. Germline V gene data show CDR1 as SEHNR and CDR2 as FQNEAQ (reference sequence). V lost 4 bases and J lost 1; bases outside the gene matches: 6. This CDR3 has 16 residues. In DNA form, the CDR3 reads TGTGCCAGCAGCTCAGGACAGGGACTGGCCAAAAACATTCAGTACTTC. Its protein is CASSSGQGLAKNIQYF.